The rows below give T cell receptor beta chains drawn from one sample of a study of shared clonotypes between healthy human individuals. The data were produced by immunoSEQ multiplex PCR, yet TCRdb's version contains in-frame clones alone and is incomplete. Of about a million clones listed, more than 65% were seen once; the top ten hold about 1.5%. The sample consisted of memory CD4+ T cells sorted from blood. These receptors were taken from a man aged 18 to 30 in good health. Each CDR3 is given with its conserved first and last residue. D genes are given only for firm matches. Part of the rows lack a size; the others show once, few, many or a class for expanded clones.

cdr3_aa | cdr3_nt | j_call | v_call | d_call | clone_size
CASSSNRGGEQYF | TGTGCCAGCAGTTCAAACAGGGGCGGGGAGCAGTACTTC | TRBJ2-7 | TRBV7-3 | TRBD1 | .
CASRQPGQPYLATNEKLFF | TGTGCCAGCAGACAACCGGGACAGCCATACCTCGCAACTAATGAAAAACTGTTTTTT | TRBJ1-4 | TRBV28 | TRBD1 | .
CASSPPMPSAYEQYF | TGTGCCAGCTCACCACCGATGCCATCGGCCTACGAGCAGTACTTC | TRBJ2-7 | TRBV18 | . | .
CASSAFGALGGYEQFF | TGCGCCAGCAGTGCCTTCGGGGCCCTCGGGGGATATGAGCAGTTCTTC | TRBJ2-1 | TRBV10-2 | . | .
CASSLSRVPEQYF | TGTGCCAGCAGCCTTTCCCGAGTTCCCGAGCAGTACTTC | TRBJ2-7 | TRBV7-2 | . | .
CASSESQGFQAFF | TGCGCCAGCAGTGAGTCGCAGGGCTTTCAAGCTTTCTTT | TRBJ1-1 | TRBV10-1 | . | once
CASSPQGAPETQYF | TGTGCCAGCTCACCACAGGGAGCACCAGAGACCCAGTACTTC | TRBJ2-5 | TRBV18 | . | .
CAISSTGDGYTF | TGTGCCATCAGCTCAACAGGGGATGGCTACACCTTC | TRBJ1-2 | TRBV10-3 | TRBD1 | .
CAWSVSAGLHF | TGTGCCTGGAGTGTATCGGCAGGCCTCCACTTT | TRBJ1-6 | TRBV30 | . | few
CASSEAQSLGFEQYF | TGTGCCAGCAGTGAAGCGCAAAGTTTGGGGTTCGAGCAGTACTTC | TRBJ2-7 | TRBV6-1 | . | .
CASSVQYGGNTIYF | TGTGCCAGCAGCGTACAGTATGGTGGAAACACCATATATTTT | TRBJ1-3 | TRBV6-1 | . | .
CAWSVRRQSYEQYF | TGTGCCTGGAGTGTACGGAGGCAGTCCTACGAGCAGTACTTC | TRBJ2-7 | TRBV30 | . | .
CASSLTAGAQLAGGPGCSYEQYF | TGTGCCAGCTCGCTCACCGCCGGGGCTCAGCTAGCGGGAGGGCCTGGTTGCTCCTACGAGCAGTACTTC | TRBJ2-7 | TRBV9 | TRBD2 | .
CASTGTSGGGYNEQFF | TGTGCCAGCACTGGGACTAGCGGGGGGGGATACAATGAGCAGTTCTTC | TRBJ2-1 | TRBV28 | TRBD2 | .
CAISDKAEKLFF | TGTGCCATCAGTGATAAAGCCGAAAAACTGTTTTTT | TRBJ1-4 | TRBV10-3 | . | .
CASSLDRGTGELFF | TGTGCCAGCAGCTTAGATCGAGGCACCGGGGAGCTGTTTTTT | TRBJ2-2 | TRBV11-3 | . | once
CATSPDRATGELFF | TGTGCCACCAGTCCGGACAGGGCGACCGGGGAGCTGTTTTTT | TRBJ2-2 | TRBV15 | TRBD1 | few
CATSKTGLGETQYF | TGTGCCACCAGCAAGACAGGGTTGGGGGAGACCCAGTACTTC | TRBJ2-5 | TRBV15 | TRBD1 | .
CATFLQGNTEAFF | TGTGCCACCTTCCTTCAGGGGAACACTGAAGCTTTCTTT | TRBJ1-1 | TRBV6-5 | . | .
CASSESLAGATDTQYF | TGCGCCAGCAGTGAGTCCTTAGCGGGAGCGACAGATACGCAGTATTTT | TRBJ2-3 | TRBV10-2 | TRBD2 | .
CASSFKGYEQYF | TGTGCCAGCAGCTTTAAGGGCTACGAGCAGTACTTC | TRBJ2-7 | TRBV11-2 | . | .
CASSLDRTNYGYTF | TGCGCCAGCAGCTTGGACAGAACTAACTATGGCTACACCTTC | TRBJ1-2 | TRBV5-1 | . | .
CASSLQSLAKNIQYF | TGTGCCAGCAGCCTCCAGAGTCTAGCCAAAAACATTCAGTACTTC | TRBJ2-4 | TRBV7-2 | . | .
CASSLALQRGETQYF | TGTGCCAGCAGCTTAGCCCTACAGAGGGGGGAGACCCAGTACTTC | TRBJ2-5 | TRBV7-9 | . | .
CASSERQGGEQYF | TGTGCCAGCAGTGAAAGACAGGGTGGCGAGCAGTACTTC | TRBJ2-7 | TRBV6-1 | TRBD1 | .
CASSEVVAGGSNTGELFF | TGTGCCAGCAGTGAAGTGGTAGCGGGGGGTTCGAACACCGGGGAGCTGTTTTTT | TRBJ2-2 | TRBV6-1 | TRBD2 | .